Listed below are T cell receptor beta chains from one sample, sequenced in a study of CD8+ T cells in alopecia areata. Here immunoSEQ multiplex PCR was the method, and the copy in TCRdb shows in-frame clones only, minus some. The sample has over 150,000 clones, approximately 60% seen once. Sample: CD4+ T cells sorted from blood, taken at week 24, from a patient treated with tofacitinib. These receptors all come from a human donor with alopecia areata. CDR3s include the opening cysteine and the closing phenylalanine or tryptophan. Each record gives: clone size, V gene, D gene, J gene, CDR3 DNA, CDR3 protein. The D gene is left open where the match is weak. The listing skips clone size in some rows; elsewhere it reads once, few, many or a size class.

abundance: -
v_gene: TRBV6-5
d_gene: TRBD1
j_gene: TRBJ1-2
CDR3nt: TGTGCCAGCAGCGATACAGGGGGCGCTGACTATGGCTACACCTTC
CDR3aa: CASSDTGGADYGYTF

abundance: few
v_gene: TRBV5-1
d_gene: -
j_gene: TRBJ1-5
CDR3nt: TGCGCCAGCAGCCCCCTGCCGGGCAGTGATAGCAATCAGCCCCAGCATTTT
CDR3aa: CASSPLPGSDSNQPQHF

abundance: few
v_gene: TRBV30
d_gene: -
j_gene: TRBJ1-5
CDR3nt: TGTGCCTGGACGCATTATGACAGTGGCAATCAGCCCCAGCATTTT
CDR3aa: CAWTHYDSGNQPQHF

abundance: -
v_gene: TRBV29-1
d_gene: TRBD1
j_gene: TRBJ2-1
CDR3nt: TGCAGCGACACCGGGACAGGGGATAATGAGCAGTTCTTC
CDR3aa: CSDTGTGDNEQFF

abundance: once
v_gene: TRBV10-3
d_gene: -
j_gene: TRBJ2-2
CDR3nt: TGTGCCATCAACACGAACGGGGAGCTGTTTTTT
CDR3aa: CAINTNGELFF

abundance: -
v_gene: TRBV6-5
d_gene: TRBD2
j_gene: TRBJ2-7
CDR3nt: TGTGCCAGCAAGAGGGGACTAGTGAGCGAGCAGTACTTC
CDR3aa: CASKRGLVSEQYF

abundance: -
v_gene: TRBV28
d_gene: TRBD2
j_gene: TRBJ2-7
CDR3nt: TGTGCCAGCAGTTTTGCTAGCGGTGACTACGAGCAGTACTTC
CDR3aa: CASSFASGDYEQYF

abundance: -
v_gene: TRBV6-5
d_gene: -
j_gene: TRBJ2-7
CDR3nt: TGTGCCAGCCGGGACCTTAGGACCTACGAGCAGTACTTC
CDR3aa: CASRDLRTYEQYF

abundance: -
v_gene: TRBV5-1
d_gene: -
j_gene: TRBJ1-4
CDR3nt: TGCGCCAGCAGCTTGGGTAGAGGGGAAAAACTGTTTTTT
CDR3aa: CASSLGRGEKLFF

abundance: -
v_gene: TRBV6-5
d_gene: -
j_gene: TRBJ2-5
CDR3nt: TGTGCCAGCAGTGACAGAGGCAGGCAAGAGACCCAGTACTTC
CDR3aa: CASSDRGRQETQYF

abundance: -
v_gene: TRBV29-1
d_gene: TRBD2
j_gene: TRBJ2-3
CDR3nt: TGCAGCGCCGTGACTAGCGGGGGCACAGATACGCAGTATTTT
CDR3aa: CSAVTSGGTDTQYF

abundance: -
v_gene: TRBV6-5
d_gene: -
j_gene: TRBJ2-1
CDR3nt: TGTGCCAGCAGTATAGTTGAGCAGTTCTTC
CDR3aa: CASSIVEQFF

abundance: -
v_gene: TRBV11-2
d_gene: TRBD1
j_gene: TRBJ2-7
CDR3nt: TGTGCCAGCAGCGATCCGGGACAGGGGAGCTCCTACGAGCAGTACTTC
CDR3aa: CASSDPGQGSSYEQYF

abundance: -
v_gene: TRBV4-1
d_gene: -
j_gene: TRBJ1-5
CDR3nt: TGCGCCAGCAGGTCCGACTCCAGGGTGAGGAATCAGCCCCAGCATTTT
CDR3aa: CASRSDSRVRNQPQHF

abundance: -
v_gene: TRBV5-1
d_gene: -
j_gene: TRBJ2-3
CDR3nt: TGCGCCAGCAGCCAACAGGCAGATACGCAGTATTTT
CDR3aa: CASSQQADTQYF

abundance: -
v_gene: TRBV30
d_gene: TRBD1
j_gene: TRBJ1-5
CDR3nt: TGTGCCTGGAGGGACAGGGGCGGACTCCAGCCCCAGCATTTT
CDR3aa: CAWRDRGGLQPQHF

abundance: -
v_gene: TRBV29-1
d_gene: TRBD1
j_gene: TRBJ2-3
CDR3nt: TGCAGCGTTGAAGATCCGGGACAGGCAGGCACAGATACGCAGTATTTT
CDR3aa: CSVEDPGQAGTDTQYF